Reported below is one T cell receptor (beta chain). Germline CDR1 is SGHTA and CDR2 is FQGNSA. This CDR3 contains 16 residues. The germline V and J ends were trimmed by 5 bases and 2 bases, with 19 bases remaining between them. Profiled with immunoSEQ multiplex PCR; TCRdb holds only in-frame clones, not every one. The sample has hundreds of thousands of clones; under 90% are singletons. This record belongs to a study of blood T cell repertoires in COVID-19. The receptor was isolated from a man aged 40-55 years who had recovered from COVID-19. Sequencing was performed on PBMCs or T cells enriched from blood (not recorded which). The chain has TRBV7-2 and TRBJ2-7; D might be TRBD2 (5 bases). The CDR3 nucleotides are TGTGCCAGCAGCCCAGTCACTAGTGTGGACCCCTACGAGCAGTACTTC. The encoded protein is CASSPVTSVDPYEQYF.